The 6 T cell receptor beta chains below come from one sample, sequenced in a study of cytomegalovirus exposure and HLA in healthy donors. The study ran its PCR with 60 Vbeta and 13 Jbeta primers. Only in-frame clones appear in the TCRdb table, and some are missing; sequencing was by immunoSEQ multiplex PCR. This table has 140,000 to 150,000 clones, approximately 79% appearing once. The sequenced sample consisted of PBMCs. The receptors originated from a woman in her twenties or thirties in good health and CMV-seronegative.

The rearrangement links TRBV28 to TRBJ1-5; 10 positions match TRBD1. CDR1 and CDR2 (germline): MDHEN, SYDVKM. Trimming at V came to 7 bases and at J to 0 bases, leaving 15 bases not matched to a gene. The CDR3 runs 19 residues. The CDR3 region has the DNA TGTGCCAGCATCACCCCATGGGGACAGGGGACATTTAGCAATCAGCCCCAGCATTTT. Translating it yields CASITPWGQGTFSNQPQHF.

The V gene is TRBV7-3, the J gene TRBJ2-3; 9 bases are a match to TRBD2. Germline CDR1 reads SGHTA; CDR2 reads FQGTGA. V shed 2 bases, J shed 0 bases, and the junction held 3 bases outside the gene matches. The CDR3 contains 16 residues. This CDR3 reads CASSLLGTSSTDTQYF. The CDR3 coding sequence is TGTGCCAGCAGCTTATTGGGGACTAGCAGCACAGATACGCAGTATTTT.

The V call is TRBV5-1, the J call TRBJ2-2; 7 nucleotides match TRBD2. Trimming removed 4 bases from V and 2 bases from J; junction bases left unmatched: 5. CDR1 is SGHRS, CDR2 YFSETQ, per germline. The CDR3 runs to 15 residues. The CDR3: CASSLPSGNTGELFF. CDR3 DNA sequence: TGCGCCAGCAGCCTCCCTAGCGGCAACACCGGGGAGCTGTTTTTT. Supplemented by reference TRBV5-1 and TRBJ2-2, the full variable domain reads KAGVTQTPRYLIKTRGQQVTLSCSPISGHRSVSWYQQTPGQGLQFLFEYFSETQRNKGNFPGRFSGRQFSNSRSEMNVSTLELGDSALYLCASSLPSGNTGELFFGEGSRLTVL.

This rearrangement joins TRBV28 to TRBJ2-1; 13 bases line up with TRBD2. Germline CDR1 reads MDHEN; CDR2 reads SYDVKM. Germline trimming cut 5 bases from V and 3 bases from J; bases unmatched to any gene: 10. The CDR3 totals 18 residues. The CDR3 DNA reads TGTGCCAGCAGTCCAAGTGGACTAGCGGGAGACGGCTACAATGAGCAGTTCTTC. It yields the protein CASSPSGLAGDGYNEQFF.

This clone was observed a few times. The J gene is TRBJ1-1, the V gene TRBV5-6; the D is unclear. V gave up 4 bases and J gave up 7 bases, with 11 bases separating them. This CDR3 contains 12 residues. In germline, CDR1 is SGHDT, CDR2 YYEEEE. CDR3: CASSPRRLEAFF. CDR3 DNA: TGTGCCAGCAGCCCGAGGAGACTTGAAGCTTTCTTT. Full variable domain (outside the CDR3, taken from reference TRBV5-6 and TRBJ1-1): DAGVTQSPTHLIKTRGQQVTLRCSPKSGHDTVSWYQQALGQGPQFIFQYYEEEERQRGNFPDRFSGHQFPNYSSELNVNALLLGDSALYLCASSPRRLEAFFGQGTRLTVV.

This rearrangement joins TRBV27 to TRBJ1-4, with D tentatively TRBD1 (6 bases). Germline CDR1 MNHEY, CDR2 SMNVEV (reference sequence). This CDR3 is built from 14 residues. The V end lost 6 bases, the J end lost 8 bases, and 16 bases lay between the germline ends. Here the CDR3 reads CASSPTGYREKLFF. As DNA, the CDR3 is TGTGCCAGCAGCCCCACAGGGTATAGGGAAAAACTGTTTTTT.